This T cell receptor (beta chain) stems from a study of regulatory T cells. In the case of this clone: Its target is not known.

The primer mix had 52 TRBV and 13 TRBJ primers. Produced via immunoSEQ multiplex PCR; TCRdb's table is partial and in-frame only. The sample comprises approximately 9,000 clones, roughly 84% of which are singletons, and about 10% rests with the top ten. Regarding the study as a whole: Skewed V and J usage and few unique V-J pairs marked patient repertoires, most in Tregs. Control CD8+ cells showed a nonsignificant trend toward higher Shannon entropy than patient CD8+ cells.

CDR3 length: 15 amino acids. The germline V gene encodes CDR1 SEHNR and CDR2 FQNEAQ (reference sequence). J was trimmed by 2 bases and V by 3 bases; bases with no gene match: 3. The chain has TRBV7-9 and TRBJ2-3; 9 bases line up with TRBD2. The clonotype was recovered from a person under 30 with CD3G deficiency. The sequencing input was CD8+ T cells sorted from blood. For the CDR3, the DNA is TGTGCCAGCAGCTTGCAGCGGGGGGTCACAGATACGCAGTATTTT. Its translation is CASSLQRGVTDTQYF.